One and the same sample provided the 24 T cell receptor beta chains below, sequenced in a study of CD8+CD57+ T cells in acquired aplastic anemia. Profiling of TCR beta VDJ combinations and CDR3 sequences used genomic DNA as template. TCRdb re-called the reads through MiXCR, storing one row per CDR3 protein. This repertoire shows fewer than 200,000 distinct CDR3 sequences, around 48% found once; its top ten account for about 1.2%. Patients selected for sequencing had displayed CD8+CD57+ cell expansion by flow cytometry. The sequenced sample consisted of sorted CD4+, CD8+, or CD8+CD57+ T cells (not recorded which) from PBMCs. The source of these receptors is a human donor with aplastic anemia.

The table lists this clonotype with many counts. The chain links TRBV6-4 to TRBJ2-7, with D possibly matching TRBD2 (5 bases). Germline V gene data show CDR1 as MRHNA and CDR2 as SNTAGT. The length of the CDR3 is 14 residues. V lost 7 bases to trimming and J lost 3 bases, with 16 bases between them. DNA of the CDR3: TGTGCCAGCATCCCCGGGATCAGGTACTACGAGCAGTACTTC. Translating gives CASIPGIRYYEQYF.

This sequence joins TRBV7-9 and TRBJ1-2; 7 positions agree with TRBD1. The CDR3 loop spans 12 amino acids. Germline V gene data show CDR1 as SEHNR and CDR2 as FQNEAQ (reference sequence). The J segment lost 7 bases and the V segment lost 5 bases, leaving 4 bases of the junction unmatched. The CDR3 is CASSPGTVGYTF. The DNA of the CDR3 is TGTGCCAGCAGCCCGGGGACAGTTGGCTACACCTTC.

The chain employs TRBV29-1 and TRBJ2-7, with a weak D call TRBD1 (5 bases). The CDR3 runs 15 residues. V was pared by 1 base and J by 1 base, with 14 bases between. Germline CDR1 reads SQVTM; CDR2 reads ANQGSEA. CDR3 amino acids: CSVEVTGLLSYEQYF. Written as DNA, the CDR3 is TGCAGCGTTGAAGTCACAGGTCTCCTTTCCTACGAGCAGTACTTC.

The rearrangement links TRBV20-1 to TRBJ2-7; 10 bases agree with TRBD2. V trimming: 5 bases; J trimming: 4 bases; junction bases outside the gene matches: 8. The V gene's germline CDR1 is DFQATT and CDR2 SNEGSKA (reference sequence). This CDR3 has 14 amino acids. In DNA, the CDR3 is TGCAGTGCTGGTTTTAGCGGGGGGCGGTACGAGCAGTACTTC. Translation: CSAGFSGGRYEQYF.

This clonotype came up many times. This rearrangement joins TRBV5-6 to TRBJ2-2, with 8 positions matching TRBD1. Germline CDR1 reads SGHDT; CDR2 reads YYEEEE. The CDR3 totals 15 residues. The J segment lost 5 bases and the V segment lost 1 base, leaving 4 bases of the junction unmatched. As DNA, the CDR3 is TGTGCCAGCAGCTTGTACAGGGGGATTACCGGGGAGCTGTTTTTT. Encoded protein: CASSLYRGITGELFF.

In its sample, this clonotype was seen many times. This CDR3 reads CATSDFARGTDTQYF. The CDR3 DNA is TGTGCCACCAGTGATTTCGCCAGAGGCACAGATACGCAGTATTTT. The rearrangement uses TRBV24-1 and TRBJ2-3; no firm D call. The CDR3 covers 15 residues. Trimming left V 1 base short and J 1 base short, with 8 bases between. CDR1 KGHDR and CDR2 SFDVKD come from the germline V gene.

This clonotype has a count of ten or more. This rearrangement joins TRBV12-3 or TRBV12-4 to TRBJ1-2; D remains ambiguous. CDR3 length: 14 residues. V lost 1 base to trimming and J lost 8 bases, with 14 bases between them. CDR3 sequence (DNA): TGTGCCAGCAGTTTAGGTGCGGGTATAGGCGGCTACACCTTC. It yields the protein CASSLGAGIGGYTF.

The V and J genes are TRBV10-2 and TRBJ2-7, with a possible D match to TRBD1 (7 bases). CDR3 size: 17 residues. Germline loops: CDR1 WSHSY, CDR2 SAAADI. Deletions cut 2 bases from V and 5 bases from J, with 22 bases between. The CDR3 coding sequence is TGCGCCAGCAGTGAGCCCGGGGGTCAGGGGGATGGCAACGAGCAGTACTTC. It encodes CASSEPGGQGDGNEQYF.

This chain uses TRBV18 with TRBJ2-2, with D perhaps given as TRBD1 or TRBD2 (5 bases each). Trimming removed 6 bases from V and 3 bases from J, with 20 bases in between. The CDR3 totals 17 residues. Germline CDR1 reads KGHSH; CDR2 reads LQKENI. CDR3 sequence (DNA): TGTGCCAGCTCGGCAAGCGCTGGGACGACGCACACCGGGGAGCTGTTTTTT. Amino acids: CASSASAGTTHTGELFF.

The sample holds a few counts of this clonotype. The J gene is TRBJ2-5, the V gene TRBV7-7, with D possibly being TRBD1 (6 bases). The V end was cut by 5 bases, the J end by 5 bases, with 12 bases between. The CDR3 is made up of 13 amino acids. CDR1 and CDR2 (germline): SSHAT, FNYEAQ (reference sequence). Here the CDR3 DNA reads TGTGCCAGCAGCCAGGACAGAGGGGAGACCCAGTACTTC. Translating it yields CASSQDRGETQYF.

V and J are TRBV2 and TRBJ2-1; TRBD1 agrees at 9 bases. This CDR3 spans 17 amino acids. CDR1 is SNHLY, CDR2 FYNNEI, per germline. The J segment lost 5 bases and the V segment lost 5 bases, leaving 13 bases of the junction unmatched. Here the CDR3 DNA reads TGTGCCAGCAGTTTACATCCGACAGGGGGAATGGACAATGAGCAGTTCTTC. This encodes CASSLHPTGGMDNEQFF.

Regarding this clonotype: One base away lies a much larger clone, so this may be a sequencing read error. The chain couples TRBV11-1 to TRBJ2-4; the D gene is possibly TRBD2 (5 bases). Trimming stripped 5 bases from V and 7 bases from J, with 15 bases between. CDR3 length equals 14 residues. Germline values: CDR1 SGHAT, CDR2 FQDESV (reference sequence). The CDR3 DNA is TGTGCCAGCAGCACCTTTTCATCGGGGAACATTCAGTACTTC. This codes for CASSTFSSGNIQYF.

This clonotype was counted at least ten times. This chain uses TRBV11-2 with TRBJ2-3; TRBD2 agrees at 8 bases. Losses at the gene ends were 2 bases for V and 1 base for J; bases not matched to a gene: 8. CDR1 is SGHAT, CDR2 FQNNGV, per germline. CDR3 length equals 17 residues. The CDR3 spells CASSLRWGLGGTDTQYF. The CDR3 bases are TGTGCCAGCAGCTTAAGGTGGGGACTAGGGGGCACAGATACGCAGTATTTT.

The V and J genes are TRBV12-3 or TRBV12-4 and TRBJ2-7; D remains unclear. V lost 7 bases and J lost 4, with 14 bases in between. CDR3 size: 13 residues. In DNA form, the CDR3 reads TGTGCCAGCATAAGAAAGCCTCGATACGAGCAGTACTTC. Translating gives CASIRKPRYEQYF.

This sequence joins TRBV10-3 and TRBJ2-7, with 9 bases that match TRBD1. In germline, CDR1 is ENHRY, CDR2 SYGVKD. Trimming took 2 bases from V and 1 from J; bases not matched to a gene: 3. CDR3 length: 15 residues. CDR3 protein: CAISESGQGSYEQYF. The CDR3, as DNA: TGTGCCATCAGTGAGAGCGGACAGGGGTCCTACGAGCAGTACTTC.

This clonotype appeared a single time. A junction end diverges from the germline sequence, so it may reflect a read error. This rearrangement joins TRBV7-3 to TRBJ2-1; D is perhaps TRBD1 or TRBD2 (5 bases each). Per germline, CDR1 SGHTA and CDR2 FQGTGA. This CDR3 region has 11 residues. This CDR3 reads CASSYRDAPWF. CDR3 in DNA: TGTGCCAGCAGCTACCGGGACGCCCCTTGGTTT.

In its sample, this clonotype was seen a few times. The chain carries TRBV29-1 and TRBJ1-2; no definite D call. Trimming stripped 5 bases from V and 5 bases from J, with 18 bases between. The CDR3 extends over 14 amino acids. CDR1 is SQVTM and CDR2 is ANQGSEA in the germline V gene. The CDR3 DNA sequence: TGCAGCGTTCGAATAGGAGATACGCAGTATGGCTACACCTTC. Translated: CSVRIGDTQYGYTF.

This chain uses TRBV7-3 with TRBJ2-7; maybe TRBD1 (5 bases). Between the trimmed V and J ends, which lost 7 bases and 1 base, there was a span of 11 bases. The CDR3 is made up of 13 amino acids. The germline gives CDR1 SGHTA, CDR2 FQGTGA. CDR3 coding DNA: TGTGCCAGCAAGGATCCAGGGTCCTACGAGCAGTACTTC. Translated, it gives CASKDPGSYEQYF.

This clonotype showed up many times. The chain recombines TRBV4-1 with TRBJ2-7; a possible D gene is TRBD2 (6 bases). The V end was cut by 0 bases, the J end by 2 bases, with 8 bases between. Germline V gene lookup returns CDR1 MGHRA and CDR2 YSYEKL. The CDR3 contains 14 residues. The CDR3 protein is CASSQEAGPYEQYF. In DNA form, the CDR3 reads TGCGCCAGCAGCCAAGAGGCGGGACCCTACGAGCAGTACTTC.

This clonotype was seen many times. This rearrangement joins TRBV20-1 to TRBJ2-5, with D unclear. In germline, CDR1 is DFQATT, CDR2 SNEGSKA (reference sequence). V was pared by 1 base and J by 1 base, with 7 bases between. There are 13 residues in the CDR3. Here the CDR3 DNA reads TGCAGTGCTAGAGTCGCAGGCCAAGAGACCCAGTACTTC. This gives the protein CSARVAGQETQYF.

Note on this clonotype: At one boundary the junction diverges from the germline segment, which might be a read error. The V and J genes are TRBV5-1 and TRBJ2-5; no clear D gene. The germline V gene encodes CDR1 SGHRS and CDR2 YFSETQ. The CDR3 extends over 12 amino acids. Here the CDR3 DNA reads TGCGCCAGCAGCCCCCTCGGAGAGACCCGGTACTTC. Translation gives CASSPLGETRYF.

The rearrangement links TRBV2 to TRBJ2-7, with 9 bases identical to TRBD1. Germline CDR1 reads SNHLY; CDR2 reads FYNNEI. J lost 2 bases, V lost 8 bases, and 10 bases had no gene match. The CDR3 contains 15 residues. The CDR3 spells CASGLTGGTPYEQYF. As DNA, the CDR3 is TGTGCCAGCGGATTGACAGGGGGTACTCCCTACGAGCAGTACTTC.

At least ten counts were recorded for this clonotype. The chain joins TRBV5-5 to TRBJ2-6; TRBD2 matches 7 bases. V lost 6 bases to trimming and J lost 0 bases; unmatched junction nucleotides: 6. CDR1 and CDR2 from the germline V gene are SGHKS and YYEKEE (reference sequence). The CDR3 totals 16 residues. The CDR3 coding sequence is TGTGCCAGCAAGGTGGGGGGGAGCTCTGGGGCCAACGTCCTGACTTTC. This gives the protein CASKVGGSSGANVLTF.

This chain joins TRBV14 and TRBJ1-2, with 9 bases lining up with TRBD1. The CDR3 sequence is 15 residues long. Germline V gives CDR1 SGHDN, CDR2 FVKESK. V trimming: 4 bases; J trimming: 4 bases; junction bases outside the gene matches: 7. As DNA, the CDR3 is TGTGCCAGCAGCCCGGGACAGGGTGGCGGCTATGGCTACACCTTC. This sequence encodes CASSPGQGGGYGYTF. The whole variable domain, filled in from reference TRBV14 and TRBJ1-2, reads EAGVTQFPSHSVIEKGQTVTLRCDPISGHDNLYWYRRVMGKEIKFLLHFVKESKQDESGMPNNRFLAERTGGTYSTLKVQPAELEDSGVYFCASSPGQGGGYGYTFGSGTRLTVV.